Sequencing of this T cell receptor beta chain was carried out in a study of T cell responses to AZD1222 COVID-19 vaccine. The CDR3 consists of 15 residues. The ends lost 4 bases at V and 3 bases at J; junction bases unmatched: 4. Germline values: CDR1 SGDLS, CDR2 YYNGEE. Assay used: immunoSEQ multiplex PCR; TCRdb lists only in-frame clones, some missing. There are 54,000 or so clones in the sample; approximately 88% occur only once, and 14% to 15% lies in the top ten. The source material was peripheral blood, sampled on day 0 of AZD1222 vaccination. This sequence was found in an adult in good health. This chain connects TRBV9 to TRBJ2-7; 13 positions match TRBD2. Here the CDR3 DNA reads TGTGCCAGCAGCCCGGGACTAGCGGGGATCTACGAGCAGTACTTC. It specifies CASSPGLAGIYEQYF.